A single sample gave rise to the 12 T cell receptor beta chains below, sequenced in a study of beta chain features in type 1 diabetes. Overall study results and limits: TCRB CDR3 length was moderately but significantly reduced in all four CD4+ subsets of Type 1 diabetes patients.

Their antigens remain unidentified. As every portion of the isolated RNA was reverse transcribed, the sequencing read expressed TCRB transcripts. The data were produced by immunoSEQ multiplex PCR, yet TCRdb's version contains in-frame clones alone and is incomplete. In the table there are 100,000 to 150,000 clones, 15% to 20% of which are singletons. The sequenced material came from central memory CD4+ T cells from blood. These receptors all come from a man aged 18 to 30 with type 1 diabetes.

For the CDR3, the DNA is TGTGCCGCTGGACAGCGGGGTGGGGAGACCCAGTACTTC. Protein: CAAGQRGGETQYF. The rearrangement joins TRBV2 to TRBJ2-5, with TRBD2 as a possible D gene (7 bases). The CDR3 is 13 amino acids. In germline, CDR1 is SNHLY, CDR2 FYNNEI. The germline V and J ends were trimmed by 11 bases and 5 bases, with 18 bases remaining between them.

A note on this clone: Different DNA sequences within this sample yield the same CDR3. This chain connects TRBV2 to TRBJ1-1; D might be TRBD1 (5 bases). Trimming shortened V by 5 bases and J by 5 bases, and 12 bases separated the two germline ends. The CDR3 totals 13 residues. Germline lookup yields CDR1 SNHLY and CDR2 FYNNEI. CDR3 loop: CASSLGAGTEAFF. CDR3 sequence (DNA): TGTGCCAGCAGTCTCGGGGCAGGGACTGAAGCTTTCTTT.

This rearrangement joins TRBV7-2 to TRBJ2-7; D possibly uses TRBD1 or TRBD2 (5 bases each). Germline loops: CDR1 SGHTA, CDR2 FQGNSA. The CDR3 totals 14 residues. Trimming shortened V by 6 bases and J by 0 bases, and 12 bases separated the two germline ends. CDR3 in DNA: TGTGCCAGCAGAAGGGGTGGGGGCTCCTACGAGCAGTACTTC. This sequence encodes CASRRGGGSYEQYF.

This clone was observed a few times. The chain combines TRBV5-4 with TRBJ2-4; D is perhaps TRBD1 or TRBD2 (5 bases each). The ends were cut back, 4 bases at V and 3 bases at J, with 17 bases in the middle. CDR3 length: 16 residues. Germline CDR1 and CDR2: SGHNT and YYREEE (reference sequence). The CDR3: CASSPAGGTGKNIQYF. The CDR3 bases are TGTGCCAGCAGCCCCGCGGGCGGAACAGGCAAAAACATTCAGTACTTC.

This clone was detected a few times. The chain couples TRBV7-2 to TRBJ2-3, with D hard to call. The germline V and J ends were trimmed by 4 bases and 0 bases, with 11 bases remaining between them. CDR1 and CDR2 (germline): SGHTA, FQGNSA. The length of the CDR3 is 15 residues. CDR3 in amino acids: CASSSQHTSTDTQYF. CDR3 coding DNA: TGTGCCAGCAGCTCCCAGCACACTAGCACAGATACGCAGTATTTT.

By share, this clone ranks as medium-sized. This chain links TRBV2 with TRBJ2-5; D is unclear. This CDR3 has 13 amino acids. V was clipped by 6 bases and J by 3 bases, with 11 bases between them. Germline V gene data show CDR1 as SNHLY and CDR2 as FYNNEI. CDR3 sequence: CASRSGEKETQYF. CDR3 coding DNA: TGTGCCAGCAGATCGGGCGAGAAAGAGACCCAGTACTTC.

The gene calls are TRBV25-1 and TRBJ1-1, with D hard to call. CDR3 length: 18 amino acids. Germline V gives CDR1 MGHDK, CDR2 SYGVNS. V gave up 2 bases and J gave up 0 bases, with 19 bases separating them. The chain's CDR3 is CASSEEAPGIRMNTEAFF. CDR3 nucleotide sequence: TGTGCCAGCAGTGAAGAGGCCCCGGGGATACGGATGAACACTGAAGCTTTCTTT.

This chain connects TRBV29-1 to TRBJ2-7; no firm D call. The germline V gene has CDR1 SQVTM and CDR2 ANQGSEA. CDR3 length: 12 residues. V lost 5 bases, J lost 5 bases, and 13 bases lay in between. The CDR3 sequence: CSVCTEPDEQYF. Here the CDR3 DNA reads TGCAGCGTTTGTACGGAGCCTGACGAGCAGTACTTC.

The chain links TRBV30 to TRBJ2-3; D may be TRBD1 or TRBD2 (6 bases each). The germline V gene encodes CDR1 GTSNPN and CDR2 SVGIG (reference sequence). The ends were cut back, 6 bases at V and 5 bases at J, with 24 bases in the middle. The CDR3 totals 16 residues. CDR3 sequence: CACPITGRGIIDTQYF. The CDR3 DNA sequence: TGTGCCTGCCCCATTACAGGGCGGGGTATAATAGATACGCAGTATTTT.

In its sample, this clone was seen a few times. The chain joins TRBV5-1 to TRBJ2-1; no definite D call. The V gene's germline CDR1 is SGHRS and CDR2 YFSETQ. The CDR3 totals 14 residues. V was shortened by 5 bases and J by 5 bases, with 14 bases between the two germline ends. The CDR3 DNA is TGCGCCAGCAGAGGCACAGTACCTGACAATGAGCAGTTCTTC. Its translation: CASRGTVPDNEQFF. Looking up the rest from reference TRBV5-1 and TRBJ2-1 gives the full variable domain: KAGVTQTPRYLIKTRGQQVTLSCSPISGHRSVSWYQQTPGQGLQFLFEYFSETQRNKGNFPGRFSGRQFSNSRSEMNVSTLELGDSALYLCASRGTVPDNEQFFGPGTRLTVL.

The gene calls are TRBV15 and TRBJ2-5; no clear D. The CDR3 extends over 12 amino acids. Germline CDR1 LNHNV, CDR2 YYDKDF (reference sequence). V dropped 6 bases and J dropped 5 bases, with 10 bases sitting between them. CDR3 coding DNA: TGTGCCACCAGGGCGGTGGGGGAGACCCAGTACTTC. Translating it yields CATRAVGETQYF. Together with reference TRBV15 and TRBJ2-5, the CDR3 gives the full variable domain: DAMVIQNPRYQVTQFGKPVTLSCSQTLNHNVMYWYQQKSSQAPKLLFHYYDKDFNNEADTPDNFQSRRPNTSFCFLDIRSPGLGDTAMYLCATRAVGETQYFGPGTRLLVL.

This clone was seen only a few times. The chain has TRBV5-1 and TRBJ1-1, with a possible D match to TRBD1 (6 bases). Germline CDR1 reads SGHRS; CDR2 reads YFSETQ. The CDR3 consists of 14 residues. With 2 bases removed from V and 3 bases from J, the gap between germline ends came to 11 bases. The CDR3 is CASSLQGGDTEAFF. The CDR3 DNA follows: TGCGCCAGCAGCTTACAGGGAGGGGACACTGAAGCTTTCTTT.